One and the same sample provided the 29 T cell receptor beta chains below, sequenced in a study of cytomegalovirus exposure and HLA in healthy donors. In the PCR, 60 Vbeta and 13 Jbeta primers were used. The method was immunoSEQ multiplex PCR; TCRdb's version includes in-frame clones alone and lacks a portion of them. The table has 180,000 or so clones, approximately 83% seen once. Sequencing was performed on PBMCs. All receptors come from a man aged 18 to 30 in good health and CMV-seropositive.

The rearrangement uses TRBV30 and TRBJ2-3, with 8 nucleotides matching TRBD2. Trimming cost V 3 bases and J 4 bases; bases outside gene matches: 18. Germline CDR1 reads GTSNPN; CDR2 reads SVGIG (reference sequence). This CDR3 has 18 amino acids. The CDR3 DNA follows: TGTGCCTGGAGCTTCACACGGACGCGCGGGGGGAGCGCAGATACGCAGTATTTT. Amino acid sequence: CAWSFTRTRGGSADTQYF.

This chain connects TRBV6-1 to TRBJ2-5; 8 bases agree with TRBD1. The V gene's germline CDR1 is MNHNS and CDR2 SASEGT. This CDR3 has 15 residues. Trimming cost V 6 bases and J 7 bases; bases outside gene matches: 13. The CDR3 coding sequence is TGTGCCAGCAGCCAGGACAGGGCACCTGGCAGGACCCAGTACTTC. It yields the protein CASSQDRAPGRTQYF.

The CDR3 DNA sequence: TGTGCCAGTAGTATAGGGGCAGGGGGTACCAATCAGCCCCAGCATTTT. As protein: CASSIGAGGTNQPQHF. V is TRBV19 and J is TRBJ1-5, with TRBD1 matching 7 bases. CDR1 is LNHDA and CDR2 is SQIVND in the germline V gene (reference sequence). V lost 1 base to trimming and J lost 3 bases; unmatched junction nucleotides: 6. The CDR3 is 16 residues long.

The J gene is TRBJ1-2, the V gene TRBV5-4, with no clear D. This CDR3 contains 15 residues. In germline, CDR1 is SGHNT, CDR2 YYREEE (reference sequence). Deletions cut 3 bases from V and 0 bases from J, with 12 bases between. CDR3 region: CASSSGNSANYGYTF. The CDR3 nucleotides read TGTGCCAGCAGCTCGGGTAATTCAGCTAACTATGGCTACACCTTC.

The rearrangement joins TRBV27 to TRBJ2-7; D is perhaps TRBD1 (5 bases). Trimming took 9 bases from V and 0 from J, leaving 27 bases between them. Germline V gene sequence: CDR1 MNHEY, CDR2 SMNVEV (reference sequence). The CDR3 contains 18 residues. DNA of the CDR3: TGTGCCAGACCCTTAGACAGTTCTCAAGGCGCCGACTCCTACGAGCAGTACTTC. Residues: CARPLDSSQGADSYEQYF.

The chain combines TRBV5-1 with TRBJ2-4, with D possibly being TRBD1 (6 bases). V lost 4 bases and J lost 6, with 11 bases in between. The germline gives CDR1 SGHRS, CDR2 YFSETQ. CDR3 length equals 13 residues. The CDR3 DNA follows: TGCGCCAGCAGCCGGGACACACGAAACATTCAGTACTTC. It yields the protein CASSRDTRNIQYF.

Details on this clone: One end of the junction does not line up with germline, which may come from a read error. This chain connects TRBV7-9 to TRBJ1-2; D remains ambiguous. The CDR3 loop spans 14 amino acids. Looked up from germline, CDR1 is SEHNR and CDR2 is FQNEAQ (reference sequence). The CDR3 DNA follows: TGTTCCAGCAGCCATGAGGGTGTACTGAGAGGCTACACCTTC. Translated, it gives CSSSHEGVLRGYTF.

This chain joins TRBV6-1 and TRBJ2-3, with a tentative D call TRBD2 (6 bases). The CDR3 contains 14 residues. V lost 8 bases and J lost 0, with 12 bases in between. Germline V CDR1 and CDR2: MNHNS, SASEGT. The CDR3 nucleotides read TGTGCCAGCGGGTTGACTAGTAGCACAGATACGCAGTATTTT. This gives the protein CASGLTSSTDTQYF.

J is TRBJ1-2 and V is TRBV19; no definite D call. Trimming left V 7 bases short and J 0 bases short, with 9 bases between. Looked up from germline, CDR1 is LNHDA and CDR2 is SQIVND (reference sequence). The CDR3 runs to 13 residues. CDR3 sequence (DNA): TGTGCCAGTACCGCTACAGCTAACTATGGCTACACCTTC. Its translation is CASTATANYGYTF.

V usage is TRBV5-1 and J usage is TRBJ2-5; the match to TRBD1 covers 8 bases. CDR1 is SGHRS, CDR2 YFSETQ, per germline. J was trimmed by 3 bases and V by 5 bases; bases with no gene match: 6. The CDR3 is made up of 14 amino acids. The CDR3 nucleotides read TGCGCCAGCAGGCCCGGGACAGGAGAAGAGACCCAGTACTTC. This sequence encodes CASRPGTGEETQYF. The full variable domain, in which reference TRBV5-1 and TRBJ2-5 provide the parts outside the CDR3, is KAGVTQTPRYLIKTRGQQVTLSCSPISGHRSVSWYQQTPGQGLQFLFEYFSETQRNKGNFPGRFSGRQFSNSRSEMNVSTLELGDSALYLCASRPGTGEETQYFGPGTRLLVL.

The chain recombines TRBV9 with TRBJ2-3, with D tentatively TRBD1 (6 bases). The ends were cut back, 4 bases at V and 6 bases at J, with 18 bases in the middle. The CDR3 runs to 15 residues. Germline V gives CDR1 SGDLS, CDR2 YYNGEE. In DNA, the CDR3 is TGTGCCAGCAGCCCGAGTGGGGGCAAGTGGGATACGCAGTATTTT. Its translation is CASSPSGGKWDTQYF.

This clone has a single count. The CDR3 spells CASSPLGDQPQHF. The CDR3 DNA follows: TGTGCCAGCTCACCATTAGGGGATCAGCCCCAGCATTTT. The chain carries TRBV18 and TRBJ1-5; possible D gene TRBD1, 5 bases. Germline CDR1 reads KGHSH; CDR2 reads LQKENI. CDR3 length equals 13 residues. Deletions cut 2 bases from V and 5 bases from J, with 7 bases between.

The chain couples TRBV5-1 to TRBJ2-5; D might be TRBD2 (6 bases). The germline CDR1 and CDR2 sequences are SGHRS and YFSETQ. The CDR3 runs 16 residues. Trimming left V 0 bases short and J 2 bases short, with 14 bases between. The CDR3 DNA reads TGCGCCAGCAGCTTGGAGCCCGGGGGAGCACAAGAGACCCAGTACTTC. This sequence encodes CASSLEPGGAQETQYF. The whole variable domain, filled in from reference TRBV5-1 and TRBJ2-5, reads KAGVTQTPRYLIKTRGQQVTLSCSPISGHRSVSWYQQTPGQGLQFLFEYFSETQRNKGNFPGRFSGRQFSNSRSEMNVSTLELGDSALYLCASSLEPGGAQETQYFGPGTRLLVL.

This sequence joins TRBV27 and TRBJ2-4; D gene unclear. The germline V gene encodes CDR1 MNHEY and CDR2 SMNVEV (reference sequence). The CDR3 sequence is 15 residues long. V was shortened by 2 bases and J by 0 bases, with 8 bases between the two germline ends. In nucleotides, the CDR3 is TGTGCCAGCAGTTTAACGGAGTTAGCCAAAAACATTCAGTACTTC. This codes for CASSLTELAKNIQYF.

V and J are TRBV2 and TRBJ2-1; TRBD2 matches at 11 bases. Trimming at V came to 6 bases and at J to 1 base, leaving 14 bases not matched to a gene. Germline assignment: CDR1 SNHLY and CDR2 FYNNEI. This CDR3 is built from 19 residues. The CDR3: CASREPLAGGLGSYNEQFF. The CDR3 DNA reads TGTGCCAGCAGGGAACCGCTAGCGGGGGGCCTAGGGTCCTACAATGAGCAGTTCTTC.

V gene TRBV7-9 combines with J gene TRBJ2-7; D perhaps matches TRBD1 (6 bases). Trimming stripped 4 bases from V and 2 bases from J, with 9 bases between. Germline-derived CDR1 and CDR2 are SEHNR and FQNEAQ (reference sequence). The CDR3 is made up of 13 amino acids. This CDR3 reads CASSSGTTYEQYF. The CDR3 DNA follows: TGTGCCAGCAGCTCCGGGACAACCTACGAGCAGTACTTC.

J is TRBJ1-1 and V is TRBV4-3; 8 bases map to TRBD1. Germline V gives CDR1 LGHNA, CDR2 YSLEER. This CDR3 has 15 amino acids. V was pared by 0 bases and J by 7 bases, with 7 bases of the junction left unmatched. CDR3 protein: CASSQEVGQGSEAFF. CDR3 coding DNA: TGCGCCAGCAGCCAAGAGGTCGGACAGGGCAGTGAAGCTTTCTTT.

This chain links TRBV6-4 with TRBJ1-2, with 7 positions matching TRBD1. CDR3 length: 14 residues. Trimming cost V 0 bases and J 6 bases; bases outside gene matches: 4. Germline lookup yields CDR1 MRHNA and CDR2 SNTAGT. The CDR3 protein is CASSDSSRGDGYTF. The CDR3 region has the DNA TGTGCCAGCAGTGACTCGAGCAGGGGGGATGGCTACACCTTC.

V is TRBV15 and J is TRBJ2-5, with 10 bases lining up with TRBD2. Germline trimming cut 1 base from V and 5 bases from J; bases unmatched to any gene: 7. This CDR3 has 16 amino acids. Germline V gene sequence: CDR1 LNHNV, CDR2 YYDKDF (reference sequence). CDR3 sequence (DNA): TGTGCCACCAGCAGAGTGAATAAAGCGGGGGGGGAGACCCAGTACTTC. Translating it yields CATSRVNKAGGETQYF.

In DNA, the CDR3 is TGTGCCAGCAGCCAAGATCCGAGGGGGGGCTCCTACGAGCAGTACTTC. Translation: CASSQDPRGGSYEQYF. This sequence joins TRBV4-2 and TRBJ2-7; a weak D match, TRBD2 (7 bases). Germline CDR1 is LGHNA and CDR2 is YNFKEQ. There are 16 residues in the CDR3. The ends were cut back, 0 bases at V and 0 bases at J, with 12 bases in the middle.

This clone was observed a single time. The V gene is TRBV5-1, the J gene TRBJ1-3; a weak D match, TRBD1 (5 bases). Per the germline V gene, CDR1 is SGHRS and CDR2 is YFSETQ. The length of the CDR3 is 16 residues. Trimming removed 0 bases from V and 6 bases from J, with 16 bases in between. In DNA, the CDR3 is TGCGCCAGCAGCTTGGTGGACACCACTGGTGAAAACACCATATATTTT. Translated, it gives CASSLVDTTGENTIYF. Drawing the rest from reference TRBV5-1 and TRBJ1-3, the complete variable domain is KAGVTQTPRYLIKTRGQQVTLSCSPISGHRSVSWYQQTPGQGLQFLFEYFSETQRNKGNFPGRFSGRQFSNSRSEMNVSTLELGDSALYLCASSLVDTTGENTIYFGEGSWLTVV.

Here the CDR3 DNA reads TGTGCCAGCTCACCACCGACTAGTTTGGAAGATACGCAGTATTTT. Residues: CASSPPTSLEDTQYF. This chain connects TRBV18 to TRBJ2-3; D perhaps matches TRBD2 (6 bases). Germline CDR1 and CDR2: KGHSH and LQKENI. The CDR3 runs to 15 residues. Trimming cost V 0 bases and J 5 bases, with 12 bases left between them.

The chain is built from TRBV15 and TRBJ2-3; 11 nucleotides align to TRBD1. V trimming: 1 base; J trimming: 4 bases; junction bases outside the gene matches: 13. The CDR3 consists of 19 residues. The V gene's germline CDR1 is LNHNV and CDR2 YYDKDF (reference sequence). The CDR3, as DNA: TGTGCCACCAGCAGAGGGGGGATCGGGACAGGGGGAGTTCCAGATACGCAGTATTTT. Translated: CATSRGGIGTGGVPDTQYF.

The V gene is TRBV5-1, the J gene TRBJ2-7, with D hard to call. Trimming pared 1 base from V and 0 bases from J, leaving 8 bases between. The CDR3 sequence is 14 residues long. CDR1 is SGHRS and CDR2 is YFSETQ in the germline V gene. The CDR3 DNA reads as TGCGCCAGCAGCTTGTCCGTCCCCTCCTACGAGCAGTACTTC. It translates to CASSLSVPSYEQYF.

The rearrangement joins TRBV4-3 to TRBJ2-7, with D maybe TRBD2 (5 bases). V lost 1 base and J 1 base, leaving 11 bases between the germline ends. CDR3 length: 15 residues. Germline V gene sequence: CDR1 LGHNA, CDR2 YSLEER. CDR3 coding DNA: TGCGCCAGCAGCCAAGCGTGGCGGGTTTCCTACGAGCAGTACTTC. Translation: CASSQAWRVSYEQYF.

The chain carries TRBV19 and TRBJ2-7; D perhaps matches TRBD2 (7 bases). The CDR3 has 15 amino acids. Germline V gives CDR1 LNHDA, CDR2 SQIVND (reference sequence). Trimming took off 1 base at V and 3 bases at J, with 13 bases between the two ends. The CDR3 sequence is CASSIGRGADYEQYF. The CDR3 coding sequence is TGTGCCAGTAGTATAGGACGGGGGGCCGACTACGAGCAGTACTTC.

The chain carries TRBV7-2 and TRBJ2-7; 9 bases are shared with TRBD2. Germline CDR1 is SGHTA and CDR2 is FQGNSA. The CDR3 sequence is 17 residues long. V was pared by 4 bases and J by 0 bases, with 10 bases of the junction left unmatched. In DNA, the CDR3 is TGTGCCAGCAGCTCCTTATTAGCGGGGGCCATCTCCTACGAGCAGTACTTC. This sequence encodes CASSSLLAGAISYEQYF.

The chain uses TRBV5-1 and TRBJ1-2; 8 bases fit TRBD1. The CDR3 consists of 14 residues. Germline assignment: CDR1 SGHRS and CDR2 YFSETQ. After removal of 0 bases from V and 7 bases from J, the junction contained 5 bases not matched to a gene. Written as DNA, the CDR3 is TGCGCCAGCAGCTTGGCAACAGGGGGTGGTGGCTACACCTTC. It codes for CASSLATGGGGYTF.

Here the CDR3 reads CASSRRYETGSYTGELFF. The CDR3 nucleotides read TGTGCCAGCAGCCGGCGTTACGAGACAGGGAGTTACACCGGGGAGCTGTTTTTT. This chain joins TRBV13 and TRBJ2-2, with 7 bases identical to TRBD1. V gave up 5 bases and J gave up 3 bases; unmatched junction bases: 15. The CDR3 spans 18 residues. Germline-derived CDR1 and CDR2 are PRHDT and FYEKMQ (reference sequence).